A selection of T cell receptor beta chains follows, all from one sample in a study of breast tumors, draining lymph nodes, adjacent tissues. Using its own MiXCR run on the multiplex PCR reads, TCRdb lists one record per CDR3 protein. The repertoire has 150,000 to 200,000 distinct CDR3 sequences, 25% to 40% of them found once; the top ten carry around 4%. Sequencing was done on a sample of axillary lymph node tissue. These receptors all come from a female donor with breast cancer. Some clones in this sample may be carry-over from other donors' samples. CDR3s include the opening cysteine and the closing phenylalanine or tryptophan. D genes are given only for firm matches. Only some rows state a clone size, as once, few, many or a class for expanded clones.

D: NA
J: TRBJ2-1
size: few
V: TRBV11-2
CDR3: CASRSGGAAEQFF
DNA: TGTGCCAGCCGCTCGGGTGGTGCCGCTGAGCAGTTCTTC

D: NA
J: TRBJ2-1
size: many
V: TRBV27
CDR3: CASSLWDGLGEQFF
DNA: TGTGCCAGCAGTTTATGGGACGGCCTGGGTGAGCAGTTCTTC

D: TRBD2
J: TRBJ2-5
size: NA
V: TRBV12-3/TRBV12-4
CDR3: CASSLSLGVREAQYF
DNA: TGTGCCAGCAGTTTGTCCCTTGGCGTCCGGGAGGCGCAGTACTTC

D: NA
J: TRBJ1-5
size: NA
V: TRBV6-4
CDR3: CASSSAAGGPTPQHF
DNA: TGTGCCAGCAGCTCCGCGGCGGGAGGGCCTACGCCCCAGCATTTT

D: TRBD1
J: TRBJ2-7
size: many
V: TRBV4-1
CDR3: CASSQWGPGQGSYEQYF
DNA: TGCGCCAGCAGCCAATGGGGGCCGGGACAGGGCTCCTACGAGCAGTACTTC

D: TRBD1
J: TRBJ1-2
size: many
V: TRBV5-5
CDR3: CASIIGIQGAGDYGYTF
DNA: TGTGCCAGCATCATCGGAATACAGGGGGCGGGTGACTATGGCTACACCTTC

D: NA
J: TRBJ1-2
size: NA
V: TRBV7-2
CDR3: CASSLALYVHYGYTF
DNA: TGTGCCAGCAGCTTAGCGCTATATGTCCACTATGGCTACACCTTC

D: NA
J: TRBJ1-5
size: many
V: TRBV20-1
CDR3: CSVWAGRGPQHF
DNA: TGCAGTGTGTGGGCCGGGCGGGGGCCCCAGCATTTT

D: NA
J: TRBJ1-3
size: NA
V: TRBV20-1
CDR3: CSASGGFGNTTYF
DNA: TGCAGTGCTAGTGGGGGATTTGGAAACACCACATATTTT

D: NA
J: TRBJ2-2
size: many
V: TRBV5-8
CDR3: CASSVAGDGELFF
DNA: TGTGCCAGCAGCGTCGCAGGGGACGGGGAGCTGTTTTTT

D: TRBD2
J: TRBJ2-3
size: NA
V: TRBV19
CDR3: CASRRLAGVDTQYF
DNA: TGTGCCAGTAGGCGGCTAGCGGGGGTCGATACGCAGTATTTT

D: TRBD2
J: TRBJ2-1
size: NA
V: TRBV7-3
CDR3: CASSPGTSGGWNEQFF
DNA: TGTGCCAGCAGCCCGGGGACTAGCGGGGGGTGGAATGAGCAGTTCTTC

D: TRBD2
J: TRBJ2-7
size: few
V: TRBV28
CDR3: CASRMGGGLSYEQYF
DNA: TGTGCCAGCAGGATGGGGGGAGGGCTTTCATACGAGCAGTACTTC

D: NA
J: TRBJ2-5
size: many
V: TRBV15
CDR3: CATSRERLTQETQYF
DNA: TGTGCCACCAGCAGAGAGCGACTGACGCAAGAGACCCAGTACTTC

D: TRBD1
J: TRBJ1-5
size: many
V: TRBV20-1
CDR3: CSASLGGTGEFGNQPQHF
DNA: TGCAGTGCTAGCCTCGGAGGGACAGGGGAATTCGGCAATCAGCCCCAGCATTTT

D: NA
J: TRBJ2-5
size: many
V: TRBV30
CDR3: CAWRETEETQYF
DNA: TGTGCCTGGAGGGAAACGGAAGAGACCCAGTACTTC

D: TRBD2
J: TRBJ2-2
size: NA
V: TRBV9
CDR3: CASSEGTSMISTGDLFF
DNA: TGTGCCAGCAGCGAAGGGACTAGCATGATCAGCACCGGGGATCTGTTTTTT

D: TRBD1
J: TRBJ2-5
size: NA
V: TRBV7-2
CDR3: CASSLGTGGTQYF
DNA: TGTGCCAGCAGCTTAGGGACAGGCGGAACCCAGTACTTC

D: NA
J: TRBJ2-3
size: few
V: TRBV7-8
CDR3: CASSPGDSTDTQYF
DNA: TGTGCCAGCAGCCCCGGGGATAGCACAGATACGCAGTATTTT

D: NA
J: TRBJ1-1
size: NA
V: TRBV7-9
CDR3: CASSPTPGPNVPAFF
DNA: TGTGCCAGCAGCCCTACCCCGGGCCCGAATGTTCCGGCTTTCTTT

D: NA
J: TRBJ2-2
size: many
V: TRBV12-3/TRBV12-4
CDR3: CASSLRGSRGELFF
DNA: TGTGCCAGCAGTTTAAGGGGGTCGCGCGGGGAGCTGTTTTTT

D: NA
J: TRBJ2-5
size: NA
V: TRBV20-1
CDR3: CSARDGHGETQYF
DNA: TGCAGTGCTAGAGACGGACACGGGGAGACCCAGTACTTC

D: NA
J: TRBJ2-7
size: many
V: TRBV6-2/TRBV6-3
CDR3: CASSYSGTTSYEQYF
DNA: TGTGCCAGCAGTTACTCTGGGACAACCTCCTACGAGCAGTACTTC

D: NA
J: TRBJ1-3
size: NA
V: TRBV9
CDR3: CASSREGRTVGGTTIYF
DNA: TGTGCCAGCAGCCGAGAAGGCAGGACCGTCGGTGGAACCACCATATATTTT

D: TRBD1
J: TRBJ2-5
size: many
V: TRBV25-1
CDR3: CASRETGEETQYF
DNA: TGTGCCAGCAGAGAAACAGGGGAAGAGACCCAGTACTTC

D: TRBD1
J: TRBJ1-1
size: NA
V: TRBV5-1
CDR3: CASSLGQGGVTTEAFF
DNA: TGCGCCAGCAGCTTGGGACAGGGGGGGGTGACCACTGAAGCTTTCTTT

D: NA
J: TRBJ1-4
size: many
V: TRBV18
CDR3: CASSTKEKLFF
DNA: TGTGCCAGCTCGACTAAAGAAAAACTGTTTTTT

D: TRBD1
J: TRBJ1-4
size: many
V: TRBV4-3
CDR3: CASSQHGTANEKLFF
DNA: TGCGCCAGCAGCCAACACGGGACAGCGAATGAAAAACTGTTTTTT

D: NA
J: TRBJ2-5
size: NA
V: TRBV24-1
CDR3: CATAPARNQETQYF
DNA: TGCGCCACCGCCCCGGCCAGAAACCAAGAGACCCAGTACTTC

D: NA
J: TRBJ1-6
size: many
V: TRBV10-3
CDR3: CAINDSNNSPLHF
DNA: TGTGCCATCAACGACAGTAATAATTCACCCCTCCACTTT

D: TRBD1
J: TRBJ2-1
size: many
V: TRBV28
CDR3: CASTIRTGGLNEQFF
DNA: TGTGCCAGCACCATAAGGACAGGGGGTCTCAATGAGCAGTTCTTC

D: NA
J: TRBJ1-6
size: many
V: TRBV10-1
CDR3: CASSGTRNSPLHF
DNA: TGCGCCAGCTCCGGGACTAGAAACTCACCCCTCCACTTT

D: NA
J: TRBJ1-2
size: NA
V: TRBV5-1
CDR3: CASSWTENYGYAF
DNA: TGCGCCAGCAGTTGGACAGAGAACTATGGCTACGCCTTC

D: NA
J: TRBJ2-7
size: many
V: TRBV7-9
CDR3: CASSLDRPEQYF
DNA: TGTGCCAGCAGCTTAGATCGTCCCGAGCAGTACTTC

D: TRBD1
J: TRBJ2-6
size: NA
V: TRBV4-2
CDR3: CASSQGTGGPGANVLTF
DNA: TGTGCCAGCAGCCAAGGGACAGGGGGCCCTGGGGCCAACGTCCTGACTTTC

D: NA
J: TRBJ1-5
size: NA
V: TRBV20-1
CDR3: CSAQGFDSNQPQHF
DNA: TGCAGTGCTCAGGGGTTTGATAGCAATCAGCCCCAGCATTTT

D: NA
J: TRBJ1-2
size: many
V: TRBV28
CDR3: CASSLAPEGYTF
DNA: TGTGCCAGCAGTTTAGCCCCGGAGGGCTACACCTTC

D: TRBD2
J: TRBJ2-7
size: many
V: TRBV11-3
CDR3: CASSPTSEGSYEQYF
DNA: TGTGCCAGCAGCCCCACTAGCGAAGGCTCCTACGAGCAGTACTTC

D: NA
J: TRBJ2-7
size: many
V: TRBV19
CDR3: CASSMGLTSYEQYF
DNA: TGTGCCAGTAGTATGGGACTCACCTCCTACGAGCAGTACTTC

D: NA
J: TRBJ1-2
size: NA
V: TRBV5-1
CDR3: CASRRTDLYGYTF
DNA: TGCGCCAGCAGAAGGACAGACCTATATGGCTACACCTTC

D: NA
J: TRBJ1-1
size: NA
V: TRBV5-6
CDR3: CASSLEGSRTEAFF
DNA: TGTGCCAGCAGCCTCGAGGGGTCTCGGACTGAAGCTTTCTTT

D: TRBD1
J: TRBJ2-7
size: many
V: TRBV7-9
CDR3: CASSPRTGATYEQYF
DNA: TGTGCCAGCAGCCCACGGACAGGCGCAACCTACGAGCAGTACTTC

D: TRBD1
J: TRBJ2-5
size: NA
V: TRBV2
CDR3: CASSEDRTALGF
DNA: TGTGCCAGCAGTGAGGACAGGACTGCCTTAGGCTTC

D: NA
J: TRBJ1-6
size: NA
V: TRBV20-1
CDR3: CSASPASPDFEPLHF
DNA: TGCAGTGCTAGTCCGGCCAGTCCAGACTTTGAGCCCCTCCACTTT

D: NA
J: TRBJ1-6
size: many
V: TRBV30
CDR3: CAWSYSYNSPLHF
DNA: TGTGCCTGGAGTTATTCCTATAATTCACCCCTCCACTTT

D: NA
J: TRBJ2-3
size: once
V: TRBV6-2/TRBV6-3
CDR3: CASSVRVTDTQYF
DNA: TGTGCCAGCTCCGTCAGGGTCACAGATACGCAGTATTTT

D: NA
J: TRBJ2-7
size: many
V: TRBV10-3
CDR3: CAIGTDYGQYF
DNA: TGTGCCATCGGGACGGACTATGGGCAGTACTTC

D: TRBD1
J: TRBJ1-5
size: NA
V: TRBV2
CDR3: CASSDRGHQPQHF
DNA: TGTGCCAGCAGCGACAGGGGGCACCAGCCCCAGCATTTT

D: NA
J: TRBJ1-3
size: many
V: TRBV3-1
CDR3: CASSQPGTPGSGNTIYF
DNA: TGTGCCAGCAGCCAGCCCGGGACACCCGGCTCTGGAAACACCATATATTTT

D: NA
J: TRBJ1-4
size: NA
V: TRBV7-8
CDR3: CASSPAGAGARNEKLFF
DNA: TGTGCCAGCAGCCCGGCTGGGGCAGGGGCGAGGAATGAAAAACTGTTTTTT

D: NA
J: TRBJ1-4
size: many
V: TRBV5-1
CDR3: CASSGGGPEKLFF
DNA: TGCGCCAGCAGCGGCGGGGGACCCGAAAAACTGTTTTTT

D: NA
J: TRBJ2-6
size: NA
V: TRBV12-5
CDR3: CASGLYASGANVLTF
DNA: TGTGCTAGTGGTTTATATGCTTCTGGGGCCAACGTCCTGACTTTC

D: NA
J: TRBJ1-6
size: NA
V: TRBV11-3
CDR3: CASSLFGGTLHF
DNA: TGTGCCAGCAGCTTATTTGGCGGTACCCTCCACTTT

D: NA
J: TRBJ2-7
size: NA
V: TRBV20-1
CDR3: CSATSPSIYEQYF
DNA: TGCAGTGCAACAAGTCCATCTATCTACGAGCAGTACTTC

D: NA
J: TRBJ1-2
size: NA
V: TRBV11-2
CDR3: CASSLDSRATDFINYGYTF
DNA: TGTGCCAGCAGCTTAGATAGTCGAGCGACGGACTTTATTAACTATGGCTACACCTTC

D: TRBD2
J: TRBJ2-2
size: NA
V: TRBV12-3/TRBV12-4
CDR3: CASVPASGIWTGELFF
DNA: TGTGCCAGCGTCCCCGCTAGCGGGATTTGGACCGGGGAGCTGTTTTTT

D: NA
J: TRBJ2-3
size: many
V: TRBV5-1
CDR3: CASMRDRGTDTQYF
DNA: TGCGCCAGCATGCGGGACAGAGGCACAGATACGCAGTATTTT

D: NA
J: TRBJ1-1
size: NA
V: TRBV5-4
CDR3: CASSFGGWDTEASF
DNA: TGTGCCAGCAGCTTTGGGGGTTGGGACACTGAAGCTTCCTTT

D: TRBD2
J: TRBJ2-3
size: many
V: TRBV6-5
CDR3: CASSYSRAGGPADTQYF
DNA: TGTGCCAGCAGTTACTCGAGGGCGGGGGGGCCCGCAGATACGCAGTATTTT